This passage covers 11 T cell receptor beta chains from one sample sequenced in a study of molecular identifiers for immune sequencing clone quantification. TCRdb fed the PCR reads into MiXCR, producing one record per CDR3 protein. The sample records about 510,000 distinct CDR3 sequences, about 25% being singletons. The sequenced sample consisted of naive CD8+ T cells from blood, with Jurkat cell RNA spiked in. The subset: FACS-sorted CD8+CD4-CCR7+CD45RA+ naive T cells. Receptors were obtained from a human donor in good health. Some libraries in this study had Jurkat cell RNA spiked in.

This clonotype has at least ten counts. The V gene is TRBV28, the J gene TRBJ2-3; D possibly corresponds to TRBD2 (6 bases). Germline V gene sequence: CDR1 MDHEN, CDR2 SYDVKM. The CDR3 has 15 residues. Trimming stripped 5 bases from V and 4 bases from J, with 16 bases between. The CDR3 sequence is CASSLGSYWADTQYF. Written as DNA, the CDR3 is TGTGCCAGCAGTCTCGGGAGTTACTGGGCAGATACGCAGTATTTT.

This clonotype occurred a few times. The chain combines TRBV28 with TRBJ2-3; 10 bases map to TRBD1. The germline V gene encodes CDR1 MDHEN and CDR2 SYDVKM. The CDR3 contains 17 residues. V lost 8 bases to trimming and J lost 2 bases; unmatched junction nucleotides: 13. The CDR3 sequence: CASGSKWGQGYTDTQYF. The CDR3 DNA reads TGTGCCAGCGGTTCCAAGTGGGGACAGGGGTACACAGATACGCAGTATTTT.

This clonotype was seen a few times. This rearrangement joins TRBV4-1 to TRBJ2-5; TRBD2 agrees at 8 bases. Germline V gene lookup returns CDR1 MGHRA and CDR2 YSYEKL. The CDR3 length is 15 residues. V gave up 3 bases and J gave up 5 bases; unmatched junction bases: 8. The DNA of the CDR3 is TGCGCCAGCAGCCAGCCGCGGGGGGCGATGGAGACCCAGTACTTC. It encodes CASSQPRGAMETQYF.

This clonotype has at least ten counts. This chain joins TRBV29-1 and TRBJ2-2; no clear D. This CDR3 region has 12 residues. From germline, CDR1 is SQVTM and CDR2 ANQGSEA. The ends were cut back, 4 bases at V and 7 bases at J, with 10 bases in the middle. This CDR3 is CSVVLGFGELFF. The CDR3 DNA reads as TGCAGCGTTGTCCTGGGGTTCGGGGAGCTGTTTTTT.

This clonotype was detected a few times. This rearrangement joins TRBV5-1 to TRBJ2-1, with D uncertain. The CDR3 is made up of 16 amino acids. Germline V gene data show CDR1 as SGHRS and CDR2 as YFSETQ. Trimming took 4 bases from V and 5 from J, leaving 19 bases between them. DNA for the CDR3: TGCGCCAGCAGCCGTACATCTGGTTCAACGAACAATGAGCAGTTCTTC. Residues: CASSRTSGSTNNEQFF.

This clonotype was counted at least ten times. V and J are TRBV7-9 and TRBJ1-1, with TRBD1 as a possible D gene (5 bases). The ends were cut back, 2 bases at V and 1 base at J, with 17 bases in the middle. Looked up from germline, CDR1 is SEHNR and CDR2 is FQNEAQ (reference sequence). The CDR3 has 17 residues. CDR3: CASSLPQTEAKNTEAFF. The CDR3 DNA sequence: TGTGCCAGCAGCTTACCCCAGACAGAAGCCAAGAACACTGAAGCTTTCTTT.

V and J are TRBV7-9 and TRBJ1-1; TRBD1 is a possible D gene (5 bases). Trimming pared 0 bases from V and 7 bases from J, leaving 9 bases between. From germline, CDR1 is SEHNR and CDR2 FQNEAQ (reference sequence). The CDR3 has 13 residues. As DNA, the CDR3 is TGTGCCAGCAGCTTAGCAGGGGATAGTGAAGCTTTCTTT. This sequence encodes CASSLAGDSEAFF.

The chain employs TRBV20-1 and TRBJ2-1, with TRBD2 matching 12 bases. Germline values: CDR1 DFQATT, CDR2 SNEGSKA (reference sequence). With V trimmed by 1 base and J by 9 bases, 10 bases remained unmatched. The CDR3 is made up of 16 amino acids. The CDR3, as DNA: TGCAGTGCTAGAGCCGTGACTAGCGGGAGTAGCGCTGAGCAGTTCTTC. This codes for CSARAVTSGSSAEQFF.

Only one count was recorded for this clonotype. An end of the junction differs from the germline gene, which may be a read error. The V and J genes are TRBV6-2 or TRBV6-3 and TRBJ1-2; D is perhaps TRBD1 (5 bases). The CDR3 has 14 residues. In germline, CDR1 is MNHEY, CDR2 SVGEGT. CDR3 in amino acids: CASSYSRTYYGYAF. Here the CDR3 DNA reads TGTGCCAGCAGTTACTCCAGGACATACTATGGCTACGCCTTC.

A few counts support this clonotype. The rearrangement joins TRBV7-2 to TRBJ1-6, with D uncertain. Germline V gives CDR1 SGHTA, CDR2 FQGNSA. The CDR3 runs to 16 residues. V was cut by 1 base and J by 7 bases, with 14 bases left in between. The CDR3 coding sequence is TGTGCCAGCAGCTTAGAGCGGACTTCTTACAATTCACCCCTCCACTTT. Translated: CASSLERTSYNSPLHF.

As regards this clonotype: A much larger clone lies a single base off, so this may be a read error. The chain combines TRBV9 with TRBJ1-1; D remains ambiguous. The germline CDR1 and CDR2 sequences are SGDLS and YYNGEE. The CDR3 sequence is 14 residues long. CDR3: CASSVSNVNTEALF. The CDR3 region has the DNA TGTGCCAGCAGCGTCAGTAATGTGAACACTGAAGCTCTCTTT. The variable domain in full, with the rest retrieved from reference TRBV9 and TRBJ1-1, is DSGVTQTPKHLITATGQRVTLRCSPRSGDLSVYWYQQSLDQGLQFLIQYYNGEERAKGNILERFSAQQFPDLHSELNLSSLELGDSALYFCASSVSNVNTEALFGQGTRLTVV.